Listed below are T cell receptor beta chains from one sample, sequenced in a study of cytomegalovirus exposure and HLA in healthy donors. Profiling relied on immunoSEQ multiplex PCR, and the TCRdb table lists in-frame clones only, not all of them. The profile shows about 63,000 clones, 73% of them singletons. The sample consisted of PBMCs. These receptors were collected from a man aged 50-60 years in good health and CMV-seronegative. Each CDR3 is given with its conserved first and last residue. A D gene is named only where the DNA matches it firmly. Some rows mark clone size as missing; the rest say once, few, many or name a class of expanded clone.

j_gene	d_gene	v_gene	abundance	CDR3aa	CDR3nt
TRBJ2-7	NA	TRBV9	NA	CASSASGILAEQYF	TGTGCCAGCAGCGCCTCCGGGATCTTGGCCGAGCAGTACTTC
TRBJ2-7	NA	TRBV6-4	medium-sized	CASSPNPGSYEQYF	TGTGCCAGCAGCCCAAACCCGGGTTCCTACGAGCAGTACTTC
TRBJ1-5	NA	TRBV27	once	CASSHRAEQQPQHF	TGTGCCAGCAGCCACCGAGCGGAGCAACAGCCCCAGCATTTT
TRBJ2-3	TRBD2	TRBV6-1	few	CASSGAAGRGTDTQYF	TGTGCCAGCAGTGGTGCCGCGGGGAGGGGCACAGATACGCAGTATTTT
TRBJ2-3	NA	TRBV2	NA	CASSSEFTDTQYF	TGTGCCAGCAGCTCCGAGTTCACAGATACGCAGTATTTT
TRBJ2-1	TRBD2	TRBV29-1	NA	CSVEGPTSGTYNEQFF	TGCAGCGTTGAAGGCCCTACTAGCGGCACTTACAATGAGCAGTTCTTC
TRBJ2-1	TRBD1	TRBV7-3	NA	CASSFDRGSYNEQFF	TGTGCCAGCAGCTTCGACAGGGGAAGCTACAATGAGCAGTTCTTC
TRBJ2-3	TRBD2	TRBV9	NA	CASSGWTSGFRTDTQYF	TGTGCCAGCAGCGGATGGACTAGCGGGTTCCGCACAGATACGCAGTATTTT
TRBJ1-6	TRBD1	TRBV5-4	once	CASSWGQGMISPLHF	TGTGCCAGCAGCTGGGGACAGGGGATGATTTCACCCCTCCACTTT
TRBJ1-6	NA	TRBV6-1	NA	CASSATGVPLHF	TGTGCCAGCAGTGCGACAGGCGTACCCCTCCACTTT
TRBJ2-5	NA	TRBV9	NA	CASSPGIGGRQETQYF	TGTGCCAGCAGCCCTGGTATCGGGGGGCGGCAAGAGACCCAGTACTTC
TRBJ1-2	NA	TRBV21-1	once	CASSKRGGTGVHYGYTF	TGTGCCAGCAGCAAAAGGGGAGGGACCGGGGTTCACTATGGCTACACCTTC
TRBJ2-5	NA	TRBV6-1	NA	CASAHGRGYQETQYF	TGTGCCAGCGCACATGGCAGGGGTTACCAAGAGACCCAGTACTTC
TRBJ1-2	NA	TRBV20-1	NA	CSARADYGYTF	TGCAGTGCTAGAGCTGACTATGGCTACACCTTC
TRBJ1-4	NA	TRBV7-2	once	CASSPGDGRGEKLFF	TGTGCCAGCAGCCCAGGAGATGGCCGGGGTGAAAAACTGTTTTTT
TRBJ2-1	TRBD1	TRBV15	NA	CATSRTGTGYEQFF	TGTGCCACCAGCAGAACCGGGACAGGGTATGAGCAGTTCTTC
TRBJ2-1	NA	TRBV11-2	few	CASSLRGTLFGNEQFF	TGTGCCAGCAGCTTAAGGGGGACCCTTTTTGGTAATGAGCAGTTCTTC
TRBJ1-1	NA	TRBV5-1	NA	CASSLEEMNTEAFF	TGCGCCAGCAGCTTGGAGGAGATGAACACTGAAGCTTTCTTT
TRBJ1-2	NA	TRBV27	few	CASSLKTGPYGYTF	TGTGCCAGCAGTTTAAAGACAGGACCCTATGGCTACACCTTC
TRBJ1-1	NA	TRBV27	few	CASSLRPTGGTEAFF	TGTGCCAGCAGTTTAAGGCCTACGGGGGGCACTGAAGCTTTCTTT
TRBJ2-7	NA	TRBV5-4	NA	CASSSNSGTRNYEQYF	TGTGCCAGCAGCTCGAATTCCGGGACTCGAAACTACGAGCAGTACTTC
TRBJ1-2	NA	TRBV5-4	NA	CASSQASGLDYGYTF	TGTGCCAGCAGCCAAGCTTCGGGACTGGATTATGGCTACACCTTC
TRBJ2-5	NA	TRBV19	once	CASSLAGTETQYF	TGTGCCAGTAGTTTGGCCGGGACTGAGACCCAGTACTTC
TRBJ1-2	TRBD1	TRBV6-1	NA	CASSGTGPTYGYTF	TGTGCCAGCAGCGGGACAGGTCCTACCTATGGCTACACCTTC